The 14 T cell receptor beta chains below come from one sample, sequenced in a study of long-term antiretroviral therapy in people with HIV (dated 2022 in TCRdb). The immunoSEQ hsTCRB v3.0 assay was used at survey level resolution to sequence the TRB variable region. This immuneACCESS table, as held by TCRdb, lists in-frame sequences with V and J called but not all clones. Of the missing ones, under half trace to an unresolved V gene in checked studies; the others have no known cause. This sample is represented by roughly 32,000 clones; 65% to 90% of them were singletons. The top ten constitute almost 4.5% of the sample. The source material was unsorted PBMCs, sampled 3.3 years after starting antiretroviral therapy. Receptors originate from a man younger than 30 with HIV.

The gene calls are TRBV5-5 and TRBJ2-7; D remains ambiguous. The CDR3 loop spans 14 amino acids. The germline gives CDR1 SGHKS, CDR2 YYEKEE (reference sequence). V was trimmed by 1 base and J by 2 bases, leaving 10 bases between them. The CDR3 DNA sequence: TGTGCCAGCAGCTTGAACCGGGTGGCCTACGAGCAGTACTTC. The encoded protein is CASSLNRVAYEQYF.

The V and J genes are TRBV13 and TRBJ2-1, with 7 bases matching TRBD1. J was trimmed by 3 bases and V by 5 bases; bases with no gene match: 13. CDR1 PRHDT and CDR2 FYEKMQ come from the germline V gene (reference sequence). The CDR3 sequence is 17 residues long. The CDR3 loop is CASSGTQGIIYYNEQFF. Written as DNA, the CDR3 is TGTGCCAGCAGCGGAACACAGGGGATTATTTACTACAATGAGCAGTTCTTC.

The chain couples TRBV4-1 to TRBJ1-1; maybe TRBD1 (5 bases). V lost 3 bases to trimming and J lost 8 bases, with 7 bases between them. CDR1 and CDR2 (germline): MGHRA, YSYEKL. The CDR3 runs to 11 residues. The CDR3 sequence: CASSHGHEAFF. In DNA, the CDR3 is TGCGCCAGCAGCCATGGACACGAAGCTTTCTTT.

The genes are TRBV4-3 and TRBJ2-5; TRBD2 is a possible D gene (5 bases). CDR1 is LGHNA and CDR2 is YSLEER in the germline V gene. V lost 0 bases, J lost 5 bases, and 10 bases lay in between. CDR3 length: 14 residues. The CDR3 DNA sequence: TGCGCCAGCAGCCAAGATGTCGGCGGGGAGACCCAGTACTTC. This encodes CASSQDVGGETQYF.

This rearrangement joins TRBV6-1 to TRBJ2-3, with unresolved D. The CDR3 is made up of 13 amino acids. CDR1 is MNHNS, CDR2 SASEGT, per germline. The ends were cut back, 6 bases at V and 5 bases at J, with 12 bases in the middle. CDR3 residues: CASRNDWGDTQYF. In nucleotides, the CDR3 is TGTGCCAGCAGGAACGACTGGGGAGATACGCAGTATTTT.

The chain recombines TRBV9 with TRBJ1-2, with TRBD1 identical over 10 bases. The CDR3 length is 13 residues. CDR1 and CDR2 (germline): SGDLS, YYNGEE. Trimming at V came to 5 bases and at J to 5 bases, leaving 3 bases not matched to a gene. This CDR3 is CASRAGQGYGYTF. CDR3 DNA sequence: TGTGCCAGCAGGGCGGGACAGGGGTATGGCTACACCTTC.

CDR3 nucleotides: TGTGCCAGCGCCCAGGGGGGACCTTCCTACGAGCAGTACTTC. As protein: CASAQGGPSYEQYF. This rearrangement joins TRBV19 to TRBJ2-7; maybe TRBD1 (7 bases). The V and J ends lost 9 bases and 1 base respectively, with 16 bases between them. The CDR3 is made up of 14 amino acids. Looked up from germline, CDR1 is LNHDA and CDR2 is SQIVND (reference sequence).

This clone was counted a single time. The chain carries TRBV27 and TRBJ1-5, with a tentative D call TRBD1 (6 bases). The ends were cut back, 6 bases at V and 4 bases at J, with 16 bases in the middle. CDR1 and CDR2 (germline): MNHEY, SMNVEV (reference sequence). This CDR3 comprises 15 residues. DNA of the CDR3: TGTGCCAGCAGACTTAGGGGGTTGGGGAATCAGCCCCAGCATTTT. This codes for CASRLRGLGNQPQHF.

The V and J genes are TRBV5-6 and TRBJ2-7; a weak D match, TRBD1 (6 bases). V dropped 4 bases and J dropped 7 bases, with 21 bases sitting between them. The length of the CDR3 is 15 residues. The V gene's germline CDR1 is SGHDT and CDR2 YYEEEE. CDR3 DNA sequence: TGTGCCAGCAGCCCCGGCACAGGGATACCTGGGGAGCAGTACTTC. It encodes CASSPGTGIPGEQYF.

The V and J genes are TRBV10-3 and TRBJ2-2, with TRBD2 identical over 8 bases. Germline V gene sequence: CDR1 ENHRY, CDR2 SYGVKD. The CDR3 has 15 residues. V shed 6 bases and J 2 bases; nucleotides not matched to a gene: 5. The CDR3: CAISPTSGNTGELFF. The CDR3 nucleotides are TGTGCCATCAGCCCCACTAGCGGTAACACCGGGGAGCTGTTTTTT.

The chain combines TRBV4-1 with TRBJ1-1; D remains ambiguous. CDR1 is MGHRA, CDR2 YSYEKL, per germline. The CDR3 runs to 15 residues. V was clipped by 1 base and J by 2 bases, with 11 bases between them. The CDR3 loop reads CASSQGPTENTEAFF. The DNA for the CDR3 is TGCGCCAGCAGCCAAGGGCCCACAGAAAACACTGAAGCTTTCTTT.

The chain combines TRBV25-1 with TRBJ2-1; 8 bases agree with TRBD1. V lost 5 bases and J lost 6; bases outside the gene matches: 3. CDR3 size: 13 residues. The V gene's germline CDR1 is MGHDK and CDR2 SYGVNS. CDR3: CASSLGQGNEQFF. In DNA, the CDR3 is TGTGCCAGCAGTTTAGGACAGGGCAATGAGCAGTTCTTC.

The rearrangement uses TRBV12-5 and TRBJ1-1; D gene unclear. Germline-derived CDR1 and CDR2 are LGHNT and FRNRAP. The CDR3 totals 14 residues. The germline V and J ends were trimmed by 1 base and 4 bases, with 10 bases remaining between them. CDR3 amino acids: CASGLGAGVTEAFF. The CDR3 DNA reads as TGTGCTAGTGGTTTGGGGGCAGGAGTCACTGAAGCTTTCTTT. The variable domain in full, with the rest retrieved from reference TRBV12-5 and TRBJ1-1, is DARVTQTPRHKVTEMGQEVTMRCQPILGHNTVFWYRQTMMQGLELLAYFRNRAPLDDSGMPKDRFSAEMPDATLATLKIQPSEPRDSAVYFCASGLGAGVTEAFFGQGTRLTVV.

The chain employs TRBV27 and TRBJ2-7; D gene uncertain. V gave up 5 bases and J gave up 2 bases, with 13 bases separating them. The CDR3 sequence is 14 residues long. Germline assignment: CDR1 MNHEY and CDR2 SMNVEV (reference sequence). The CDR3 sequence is CASSDTGPPYEQYF. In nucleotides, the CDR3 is TGTGCCAGCAGTGACACCGGGCCCCCCTACGAGCAGTACTTC.